What follows describes a single T cell receptor beta chain. The antigen is undetermined. The CDR3 has 13 residues. Germline CDR1 SGHTA, CDR2 FQGNSA. V lost 6 bases and J 6 bases, leaving 12 bases between the germline ends. This entry comes from a study of Graves' ophthalmopathy and Graves' hyperthyroidism. Study-level points and caveats: For predicting ophthalmopathy progression, the model had almost 71% sensitivity and roughly 72% specificity. Blood shared most expanded thyroid clonotypes above 0.001 frequency.

Transcripts of RNA were the source for amplifying TCR beta CDR3 regions. An opening RT-PCR round employed HTBI primers and preceded a second-round multiplex PCR. TCRdb reanalysed the multiplex PCR reads using MiXCR and keeps one entry per CDR3 protein. In the table there are some 750,000 distinct CDR3 sequences, 40% of which are singletons. The sample consisted of peripheral blood. This sequence was found in an adult man with Graves' ophthalmopathy. The chain employs TRBV7-2 and TRBJ1-5, with D uncertain. The CDR3 protein is CASRGGPGQPQHF. The CDR3 nucleotides read TGTGCCAGCAGGGGAGGTCCCGGTCAGCCCCAGCATTTT.